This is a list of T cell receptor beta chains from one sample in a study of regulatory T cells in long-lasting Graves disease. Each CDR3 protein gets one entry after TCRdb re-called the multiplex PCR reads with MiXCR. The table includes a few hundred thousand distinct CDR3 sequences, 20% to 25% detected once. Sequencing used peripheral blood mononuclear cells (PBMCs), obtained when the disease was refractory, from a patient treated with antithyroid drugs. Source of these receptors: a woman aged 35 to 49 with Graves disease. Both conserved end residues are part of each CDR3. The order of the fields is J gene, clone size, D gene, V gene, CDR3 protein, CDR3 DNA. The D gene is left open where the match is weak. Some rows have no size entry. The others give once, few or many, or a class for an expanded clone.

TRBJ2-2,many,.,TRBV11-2,CASSTWVTPLISGELFF,TGTGCCAGCAGTACATGGGTGACCCCCCTAATATCCGGGGAGCTGTTTTTT
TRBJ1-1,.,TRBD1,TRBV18,CASSGAGGDTEAFF,TGTGCCAGCTCAGGGGCAGGGGGAGACACTGAAGCTTTCTTT
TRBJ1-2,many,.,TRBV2,CASSEVMADYGYTF,TGTGCCAGCAGTGAAGTAATGGCAGACTATGGCTACACCTTC
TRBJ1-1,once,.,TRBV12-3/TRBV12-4,CASSSGSWAEAFF,TGTGCCAGCAGTTCGGGGAGTTGGGCTGAAGCTTTCTTT
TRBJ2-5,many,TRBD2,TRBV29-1,CSAAASGSKTQYF,TGCAGCGCTGCGGCTAGCGGGAGTAAGACCCAGTACTTC
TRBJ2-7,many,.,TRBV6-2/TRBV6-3,CASSYSWSYEQYF,TGTGCCAGCAGTTACTCGTGGTCCTACGAGCAGTACTTC
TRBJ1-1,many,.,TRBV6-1,CASTHRWTLNTEAFF,TGTGCCAGCACCCACCGTTGGACCCTTAACACTGAAGCTTTCTTT
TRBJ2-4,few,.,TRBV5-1,CASSPGGQYKNIQYF,TGCGCCAGCAGCCCGGGGGGACAGTACAAAAACATTCAGTACTTC
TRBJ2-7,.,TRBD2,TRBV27,CASSSGLDYEQYF,TGTGCCAGCAGTTCTGGACTAGACTACGAGCAGTACTTC
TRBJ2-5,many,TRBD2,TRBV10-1,CASSESLGGPWQTQYF,TGCGCCAGCAGTGAGTCTTTGGGAGGGCCGTGGCAGACCCAGTACTTC
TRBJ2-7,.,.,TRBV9,CASSQPGSGTYEQYF,TGTGCCAGCAGCCAACCCGGGTCAGGAACCTACGAGCAGTACTTC
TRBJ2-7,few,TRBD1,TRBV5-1,CASSLNTGTGIYEQYF,TGCGCCAGCAGCCTTAACACCGGGACAGGGATCTACGAGCAGTACTTC
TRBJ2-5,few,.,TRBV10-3,CAISESEYQETQYF,TGTGCCATCAGTGAATCCGAGTACCAAGAGACCCAGTACTTC
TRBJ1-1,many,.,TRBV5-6,CASSFLTPRDTEAFF,TGTGCCAGCAGCTTTTTGACACCACGGGACACTGAAGCTTTCTTT
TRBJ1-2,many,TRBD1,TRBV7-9,CASSLTDRDGYTF,TGTGCCAGCAGCTTGACGGACAGGGATGGCTACACCTTC
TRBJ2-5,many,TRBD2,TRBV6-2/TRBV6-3,CASSYRAGVLLGTQYF,TGTGCCAGCAGTTATAGGGCGGGAGTATTGCTAGGGACCCAGTACTTC
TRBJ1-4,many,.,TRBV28,CASSPLIGTDSTNEKLFF,TGTGCCAGCAGCCCCCTAATCGGGACGGACTCAACTAATGAAAAACTGTTTTTT
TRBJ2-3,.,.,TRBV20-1,CSARLAMGGGTDTQYF,TGCAGTGCTAGGTTGGCAATGGGAGGCGGCACAGATACGCAGTATTTT
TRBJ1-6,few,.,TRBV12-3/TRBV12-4,CASSFYEVVPRPLHF,TGTGCCAGCAGTTTTTACGAGGTGGTCCCCCGACCCCTCCACTTT
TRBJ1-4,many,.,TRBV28,CASSLWVSGEKLFF,TGTGCCAGCAGTTTATGGGTATCGGGAGAAAAACTGTTTTTT
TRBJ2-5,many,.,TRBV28,CASSLWSLKTQYF,TGTGCCAGCAGCCTCTGGAGTTTAAAGACCCAGTACTTC
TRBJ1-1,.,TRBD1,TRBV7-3,CASSSDRGAEAFF,TGTGCCAGCAGCTCGGACAGGGGAGCTGAAGCTTTCTTT
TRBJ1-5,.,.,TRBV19,CASSVDLNQPQHF,TGTGCCAGTAGTGTGGACCTAAATCAGCCCCAGCATTTT
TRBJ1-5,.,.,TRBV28,CANSFSDRFSDLDSNQPQHF,TGTGCCAACAGTTTCTCCGACAGGTTTTCAGATCTAGATAGCAATCAGCCCCAGCATTTT
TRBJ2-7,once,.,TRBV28,CASSLGQPYSYEQYF,TGTGCCAGCAGTTTGGGTCAGCCTTACTCCTACGAGCAGTACTTC
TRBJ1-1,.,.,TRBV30,CAWSERSQNTEAFF,TGTGCCTGGAGTGAGCGATCTCAGAACACTGAAGCTTTCTTT
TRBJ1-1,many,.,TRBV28,CASSLITGGQNTEAFF,TGTGCCAGCAGTTTAATCACAGGCGGACAGAACACTGAAGCTTTCTTT
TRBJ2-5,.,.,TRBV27,CASSPSPLGTQYF,TGTGCCAGCAGTCCCTCCCCTCTAGGGACCCAGTACTTC
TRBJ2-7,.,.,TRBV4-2,CASSQATGSSYEQYF,TGTGCCAGCAGCCAAGCTACTGGGTCTTCCTACGAGCAGTACTTC
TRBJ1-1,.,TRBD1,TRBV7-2,CASRDWDSTEAFF,TGTGCCAGCAGGGATTGGGACAGCACTGAAGCTTTCTTT
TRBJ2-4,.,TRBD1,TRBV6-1,CASSEWVTGGTILAKNIQYF,TGTGCCAGCAGTGAATGGGTGACAGGGGGGACGATCCTAGCCAAAAACATTCAGTACTTC
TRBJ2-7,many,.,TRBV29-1,CSVQGLLSNGEQYF,TGCAGCGTCCAGGGACTGCTATCGAATGGGGAGCAGTACTTC
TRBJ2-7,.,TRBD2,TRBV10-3,CAISATGGPSYEQYF,TGTGCCATCAGTGCGACGGGAGGACCTTCCTACGAGCAGTACTTC
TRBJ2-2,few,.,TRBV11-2,CASSYWGGINTGELFF,TGTGCCAGCAGCTACTGGGGCGGTATAAACACCGGGGAGCTGTTTTTT
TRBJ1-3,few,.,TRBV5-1,CASSERGTGNTIYF,TGCGCCAGCAGTGAGCGGGGAACTGGAAACACCATATATTTT
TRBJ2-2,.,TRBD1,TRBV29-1,CSVFTQGARELFF,TGCAGCGTATTTACACAGGGGGCGCGGGAGCTGTTTTTT
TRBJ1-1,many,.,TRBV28,CASSLVPRAEAFF,TGTGCCAGCAGTTTAGTCCCGAGGGCTGAAGCTTTCTTT
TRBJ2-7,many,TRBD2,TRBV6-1,CASRIAGDSYEQYF,TGTGCCAGCAGAATAGCGGGTGACTCCTACGAGCAGTACTTC
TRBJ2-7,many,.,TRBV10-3,CAISEQGTLYEQYF,TGTGCCATCAGTGAACAGGGAACACTCTACGAGCAGTACTTC
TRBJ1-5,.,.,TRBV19,CASSLKRHQPQHF,TGTGCCAGTAGCCTCAAGCGGCATCAGCCCCAGCATTTT
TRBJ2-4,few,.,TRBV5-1,CASREGAKNIQYF,TGCGCCAGCAGAGAGGGAGCCAAAAACATTCAGTACTTC